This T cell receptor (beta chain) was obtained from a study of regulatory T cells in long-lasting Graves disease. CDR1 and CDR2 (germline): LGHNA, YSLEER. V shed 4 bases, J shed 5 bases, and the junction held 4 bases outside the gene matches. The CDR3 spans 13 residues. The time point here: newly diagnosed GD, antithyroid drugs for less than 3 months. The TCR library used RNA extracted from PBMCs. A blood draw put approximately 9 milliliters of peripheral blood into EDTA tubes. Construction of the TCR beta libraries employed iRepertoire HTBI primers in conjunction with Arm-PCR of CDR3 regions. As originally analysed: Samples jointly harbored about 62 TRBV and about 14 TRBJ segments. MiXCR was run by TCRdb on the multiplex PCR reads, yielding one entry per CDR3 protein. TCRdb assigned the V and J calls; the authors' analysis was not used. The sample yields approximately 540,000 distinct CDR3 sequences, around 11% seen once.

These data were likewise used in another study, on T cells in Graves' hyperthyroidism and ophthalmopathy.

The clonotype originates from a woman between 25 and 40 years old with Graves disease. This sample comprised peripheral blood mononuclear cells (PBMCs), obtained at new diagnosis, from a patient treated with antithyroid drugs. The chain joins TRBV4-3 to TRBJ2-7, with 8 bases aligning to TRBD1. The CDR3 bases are TGCGCCAGCAGCCGCTCACAGGGGGACGAGCAGTACTTC. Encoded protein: CASSRSQGDEQYF.